The 26 T cell receptor beta chains reported below all come from one sample, sequenced in a study of blood T cell repertoires in COVID-19. Clones were read by immunoSEQ multiplex PCR, and TCRdb kept only the in-frame ones, dropping some. The sample includes 50,000 to 65,000 clones, roughly 87% of them seen just once. Sequencing was performed on peripheral blood. The source is a woman aged 55-69 years with acute or convalescent COVID-19.

The V and J genes are TRBV29-1 and TRBJ1-1, with D hard to call. This CDR3 contains 11 residues. Germline V gene data show CDR1 as SQVTM and CDR2 as ANQGSEA. Trimming shortened V by 5 bases and J by 11 bases, and 15 bases separated the two germline ends. The CDR3 spells CSVLTASRAFF. The CDR3 nucleotides are TGCAGCGTTTTGACGGCCTCGAGGGCTTTCTTT. The variable domain in full, with the rest retrieved from reference TRBV29-1 and TRBJ1-1, is SAVISQKPSRDICQRGTSLTIQCQVDSQVTMMFWYRQQPGQSLTLIATANQGSEATYESGFVIDKFPISRPNLTFSTLTVSNMSPEDSSIYLCSVLTASRAFFGQGTRLTVV.

This clone was counted ten times or more. Additional DNA sequences in this sample encode the identical CDR3. This chain joins TRBV14 and TRBJ1-2; D is uncertain. Trimming shortened V by 0 bases and J by 4 bases, and 6 bases separated the two germline ends. From germline, CDR1 is SGHDN and CDR2 FVKESK. CDR3 length: 13 amino acids. CDR3 in amino acids: CASSQDLFYGYTF. The CDR3 DNA is TGTGCCAGCAGCCAAGACCTATTCTATGGCTACACCTTC.

V gene TRBV24-1 combines with J gene TRBJ1-1; TRBD1 might be the D (5 bases). The CDR3 length is 12 residues. V was cut by 6 bases and J by 7 bases, with 11 bases left in between. The germline V gene has CDR1 KGHDR and CDR2 SFDVKD. The CDR3 loop is CATSTGGGEAFF. The CDR3 nucleotides are TGTGCCACCAGTACGGGGGGGGGTGAAGCTTTCTTT.

The chain has TRBV27 and TRBJ1-6, with 7 bases that match TRBD1. The CDR3 length is 13 residues. Germline V gene sequence: CDR1 MNHEY, CDR2 SMNVEV (reference sequence). The ends lost 6 bases at V and 6 bases at J; junction bases unmatched: 2. The CDR3 region has the DNA TGTGCCAGCAGGAGGGACAGTAATTCACCCCTCCACTTT. Protein: CASRRDSNSPLHF.

The chain combines TRBV13 with TRBJ1-1; the match to TRBD1 covers 7 bases. The trim removed 3 bases at V and 1 base at J, leaving 2 bases unmatched. CDR3 length equals 14 residues. Germline V CDR1 and CDR2: PRHDT, FYEKMQ (reference sequence). CDR3: CASSFAGGNTEAFF. The CDR3 bases are TGTGCCAGCAGCTTTGCAGGGGGGAACACTGAAGCTTTCTTT. Full variable domain (remainder filled in from reference TRBV13 and TRBJ1-1): AAGVIQSPRHLIKEKRETATLKCYPIPRHDTVYWYQQGPGQDPQFLISFYEKMQSDKGSIPDRFSAQQFSDYHSELNMSSLELGDSALYFCASSFAGGNTEAFFGQGTRLTVV.

This clone was recorded only once. V and J are TRBV7-2 and TRBJ2-1, with D unresolved. The CDR3 covers 15 residues. In germline, CDR1 is SGHTA, CDR2 FQGNSA. Trimming stripped 1 base from V and 4 bases from J, with 11 bases between. The CDR3 nucleotides read TGTGCCAGCAGCTTAGTTGTTTCCGGTTACAATGAGCAGTTCTTC. It specifies CASSLVVSGYNEQFF.

The rearrangement joins TRBV7-9 to TRBJ2-2; 12 bases map to TRBD2. In germline, CDR1 is SEHNR, CDR2 FQNEAQ (reference sequence). V shed 4 bases and J 4 bases; nucleotides not matched to a gene: 1. This CDR3 is built from 15 residues. As DNA, the CDR3 is TGTGCCAGCAGCTGGGGACTAGCGGGCACCGGGGAGCTGTTTTTT. Encoded protein: CASSWGLAGTGELFF. Combining the CDR3 with reference TRBV7-9 and TRBJ2-2 gives the whole variable domain DTGVSQNPRHKITKRGQNVTFRCDPISEHNRLYWYRQTLGQGPEFLTYFQNEAQLEKSRLLSDRFSAERPKGSFSTLEIQRTEQGDSAMYLCASSWGLAGTGELFFGEGSRLTVL.

The CDR3 reads CASRVSGNTIYF. The CDR3 region has the DNA TGTGCCTCCAGGGTCTCTGGAAACACCATATATTTT. The rearrangement links TRBV28 to TRBJ1-3; a possible D gene is TRBD1 (5 bases). V was clipped by 11 bases and J by 0 bases, with 8 bases between them. CDR3 size: 12 residues. Germline V gene lookup returns CDR1 MDHEN and CDR2 SYDVKM.

This clone has more than one count but fewer than ten. The chain is built from TRBV6-2 or TRBV6-3 and TRBJ1-5; D unresolved. V was trimmed by 2 bases and J by 1 base, leaving 15 bases between them. From germline, CDR1 is MNHEY and CDR2 SVGEGT. The CDR3 consists of 17 residues. The CDR3 DNA is TGTGCCAGCAGTTACCCCGGGGTGGGGAACAGCAATCAGCCCCAGCATTTT. Translation: CASSYPGVGNSNQPQHF.

The J gene is TRBJ2-7, the V gene TRBV7-9, with unresolved D. CDR3 length: 13 residues. Germline V lookup: CDR1 SEHNR, CDR2 FQNEAQ (reference sequence). V was clipped by 4 bases and J by 5 bases, with 12 bases between them. The CDR3 region is CASSYVPVHEQYF. As DNA, the CDR3 is TGTGCCAGCAGCTACGTCCCGGTCCACGAGCAGTACTTC.

This chain uses TRBV4-3 with TRBJ2-3; 8 bases map to TRBD2. From germline, CDR1 is LGHNA and CDR2 YSLEER. J lost 6 bases, V lost 2 bases, and 10 bases had no gene match. The CDR3 totals 16 residues. CDR3 sequence: CASSQSESGGWDTQYF. CDR3 sequence (DNA): TGCGCCAGCAGCCAATCAGAGAGCGGGGGCTGGGATACGCAGTATTTT.

The genes are TRBV24-1 and TRBJ1-1; D remains unclear. From germline, CDR1 is KGHDR and CDR2 SFDVKD. V dropped 12 bases and J dropped 0 bases, with 13 bases sitting between them. CDR3 length equals 13 residues. Here the CDR3 reads CAPGGGVNTEAFF. The CDR3 DNA sequence: TGTGCCCCCGGAGGAGGTGTGAACACTGAAGCTTTCTTT.

The chain combines TRBV27 with TRBJ2-7; D gene ambiguous. This CDR3 has 11 amino acids. V was clipped by 4 bases and J by 3 bases, with 4 bases between them. Germline CDR1 is MNHEY and CDR2 is SMNVEV (reference sequence). CDR3 protein: CASSSYYEQYF. CDR3 coding DNA: TGTGCCAGCAGTTCCTACTACGAGCAGTACTTC.

This rearrangement joins TRBV7-9 to TRBJ2-3; 7 bases agree with TRBD2. J lost 6 bases, V lost 5 bases, and 5 bases had no gene match. The CDR3 extends over 13 amino acids. CDR1 is SEHNR and CDR2 is FQNEAQ in the germline V gene (reference sequence). The CDR3 loop is CASSLLAWDTQYF. The CDR3 DNA is TGTGCCAGCAGCCTACTAGCGTGGGATACGCAGTATTTT.

The J gene is TRBJ2-2, the V gene TRBV9, with 8 nucleotides matching TRBD2. J gave up 3 bases and V 2 bases, and 6 bases lay outside the gene matches. Germline assignment: CDR1 SGDLS and CDR2 YYNGEE. This CDR3 is built from 16 residues. The CDR3 coding sequence is TGTGCCAGCAGCGTCGAAACGGGGGGGTACACCGGGGAGCTGTTTTTT. Its protein product is CASSVETGGYTGELFF.

This chain joins TRBV9 and TRBJ2-5; no firm D call. This CDR3 has 14 residues. Germline CDR1 is SGDLS and CDR2 is YYNGEE. Trimming left V 4 bases short and J 5 bases short, with 15 bases between. The chain's CDR3 is CASSPYAAPETQYF. The DNA for the CDR3 is TGTGCCAGCAGCCCCTATGCGGCGCCCGAGACCCAGTACTTC.

In its sample, this clone was seen many times. This sequence joins TRBV19 and TRBJ1-1; D gene unclear. Germline CDR1 and CDR2: LNHDA and SQIVND (reference sequence). The ends were cut back, 7 bases at V and 0 bases at J, with 3 bases in the middle. This CDR3 contains 11 residues. The CDR3 region has the DNA TGTGCCAGTACTGTGAACACTGAAGCTTTCTTT. This codes for CASTVNTEAFF.

The chain joins TRBV5-1 to TRBJ1-2; 10 nucleotides align to TRBD1. Germline assignment: CDR1 SGHRS and CDR2 YFSETQ. V lost 4 bases to trimming and J lost 8 bases; unmatched junction nucleotides: 8. The CDR3 is 14 amino acids. The CDR3 DNA reads as TGCGCCAGCAGCCAGGGACAGGGGTATCGAGGCTACACCTTC. Protein: CASSQGQGYRGYTF.

This sequence joins TRBV27 and TRBJ1-1; D is uncertain. CDR1 and CDR2 from the germline V gene are MNHEY and SMNVEV (reference sequence). V lost 6 bases to trimming and J lost 6 bases, with 17 bases between them. This CDR3 spans 14 amino acids. CDR3 coding DNA: TGTGCCAGCAGACTCCGGGAGGGTGGGGCTGAAGCTTTCTTT. Translating gives CASRLREGGAEAFF.

The chain couples TRBV7-8 to TRBJ1-2; TRBD1 matches at 9 bases. CDR3 length: 14 amino acids. Trimming at V came to 0 bases and at J to 10 bases, leaving 6 bases not matched to a gene. Per the germline V gene, CDR1 is SGHVS and CDR2 is FQNEAQ. The CDR3 DNA reads TGTGCCAGCAGCTTAGCGCAGGGACAGGGAGACTACACCTTC. It codes for CASSLAQGQGDYTF. The full variable domain, rest sourced from reference TRBV7-8 and TRBJ1-2, is GAGVSQSPRYKVAKRGQDVALRCDPISGHVSLFWYQQALGQGPEFLTYFQNEAQLDKSGLPSDRFFAERPEGSVSTLKIQRTQQEDSAVYLCASSLAQGQGDYTFGSGTRLTVV.

This clone was counted once. The chain links TRBV11-3 to TRBJ1-1, with 7 bases aligning to TRBD1. This CDR3 is 12 amino acids long. Germline CDR1 SGHNT, CDR2 YENEEA. The ends lost 3 bases at V and 6 bases at J; junction bases unmatched: 1. The CDR3 protein is CASSFRGAEAFF. In DNA form, the CDR3 reads TGTGCCAGCAGCTTCAGGGGGGCTGAAGCTTTCTTT.

The V gene is TRBV2, the J gene TRBJ1-1, with D possibly being TRBD1 (5 bases). This CDR3 contains 12 residues. V was trimmed by 5 bases and J by 5 bases, leaving 9 bases between them. Germline values: CDR1 SNHLY, CDR2 FYNNEI. The CDR3 DNA is TGTGCCAGCAGTTCTCAGGGAACTGAAGCTTTCTTT. Translated: CASSSQGTEAFF. Supplemented by reference TRBV2 and TRBJ1-1, the full variable domain reads EPEVTQTPSHQVTQMGQEVILRCVPISNHLYFYWYRQILGQKVEFLVSFYNNEISEKSEIFDDQFSVERPDGSNFTLKIRSTKLEDSAMYFCASSSQGTEAFFGQGTRLTVV.

The V and J genes are TRBV20-1 and TRBJ1-2; 9 bases agree with TRBD1. The trim removed 3 bases at V and 7 bases at J, leaving 9 bases unmatched. This CDR3 spans 14 amino acids. Germline V lookup: CDR1 DFQATT, CDR2 SNEGSKA (reference sequence). The CDR3 here is CSASLSTGGLGYTF. CDR3 nucleotides: TGCAGTGCTAGTTTGTCGACAGGGGGTCTTGGCTACACCTTC.

The chain links TRBV11-2 to TRBJ2-2; 9 bases agree with TRBD1. Germline CDR1 is SGHAT and CDR2 is FQNNGV. The length of the CDR3 is 15 residues. The ends lost 3 bases at V and 1 base at J; junction bases unmatched: 0. The CDR3 sequence is CASSLGQGNTGELFF. As DNA, the CDR3 is TGTGCCAGCAGCTTGGGACAGGGGAACACCGGGGAGCTGTTTTTT.

This sequence joins TRBV25-1 and TRBJ1-4, with 11 bases matching TRBD1. V was pared by 0 bases and J by 5 bases, with 8 bases of the junction left unmatched. Germline V CDR1 and CDR2: MGHDK, SYGVNS. The CDR3 covers 18 residues. The CDR3 region has the DNA TGTGCCAGCAGTGAATATAGATGGACAGGGGGCGAAAATGAAAAACTGTTTTTT. Protein: CASSEYRWTGGENEKLFF.

The V and J genes are TRBV6-1 and TRBJ1-2; D is uncertain. The CDR3 has 13 amino acids. CDR1 and CDR2 from the germline V gene are MNHNS and SASEGT. The germline V and J ends were trimmed by 1 base and 1 base, with 4 bases remaining between them. CDR3 loop: CASSEVVNYGYTF. Written as DNA, the CDR3 is TGTGCCAGCAGTGAAGTCGTTAACTATGGCTACACCTTC.